This TCR beta chain was sequenced for a study of cytomegalovirus exposure and HLA in healthy donors. The CDR3 is 12 residues long. V lost 4 bases and J lost 5, with 8 bases in between. Germline assignment: CDR1 MDHEN and CDR2 SYDVKM. Study-wide findings and caveats: Whilst most TCR sequences proved rare, a subset of public TCRs occurred across many donors. As a later analysis showed, a missense DCLRE1C variant was linked to trimming of TCR beta V- and J-genes. An analysis that was carried out later associated approximately 17,000 TCR beta sequences with HLA alleles at 0.05 false discovery rate.

Points on this clone: Its target is not known.

Amplification used 60 Vbeta primers and 13 Jbeta primers. Some clones are missing from TCRdb's copy, which holds only in-frame ones; the method was immunoSEQ multiplex PCR. This repertoire includes tens of thousands of clones. This sequence joins TRBV28 and TRBJ1-1; D gene ambiguous. This receptor was taken from a woman in her sixties or seventies in good health and CMV-seronegative. The sequenced material came from PBMCs. CDR3 nucleotides: TGTGCCAGCAGTTCAGGAAGGACTGAAGCTTTCTTT. It is translated as CASSSGRTEAFF.